Listed here are 23 T cell receptor beta chains from one sample, sequenced in a study of T cells in Graves' hyperthyroidism and ophthalmopathy. Amplified regions were TCR beta CDR3 sequences from RNA transcripts. A set of HTBI primers served as the primers for a first-round RT-PCR of the TCR CDR3. Each CDR3 protein is one row after TCRdb ran MiXCR on the multiplex PCR reads. The data contain under 300,000 distinct CDR3 sequences, around 25% of them singletons. Sequencing input: blood. These receptors were obtained from a man aged 35 to 55 with Graves' hyperthyroidism that later progressed to Graves' ophthalmopathy.

This clonotype was detected many times. The chain is built from TRBV11-2 and TRBJ2-7; D tentatively fits TRBD1 or TRBD2 (5 bases each). The germline CDR1 and CDR2 sequences are SGHAT and FQNNGV. The CDR3 is made up of 14 amino acids. The ends were cut back, 1 base at V and 9 bases at J, with 16 bases in the middle. CDR3 sequence: CASSLAGNRYWQYF. The CDR3 bases are TGTGCCAGCAGCTTAGCCGGGAACAGGTACTGGCAGTACTTC.

This clonotype was seen at least ten times. The V call is TRBV6-5, the J call TRBJ1-2; D is ambiguous. V was shortened by 11 bases and J by 7 bases, with 23 bases between the two germline ends. The germline V gene has CDR1 MNHEY and CDR2 SVGAGI. This CDR3 comprises 14 residues. The DNA of the CDR3 is TGTGCCTGGACTAGGTGGAGCGCTAGTCTTGGCTACACCTTC. Translation gives CAWTRWSASLGYTF.

There are many counts of this clonotype. The chain has TRBV12-3 or TRBV12-4 and TRBJ1-5, with TRBD1 identical over 8 bases. This CDR3 contains 14 residues. Germline trimming cut 3 bases from V and 6 bases from J; bases unmatched to any gene: 4. The CDR3 loop is CASSFGRGLQPQHF. The CDR3 DNA sequence: TGTGCCAGCAGTTTTGGCAGGGGGCTTCAGCCCCAGCATTTT.

This chain joins TRBV12-3 or TRBV12-4 and TRBJ1-1; 7 nucleotides align to TRBD1. The CDR3 totals 12 residues. J lost 6 bases, V lost 6 bases, and 4 bases had no gene match. The CDR3 loop is CASRPTGAEAFF. The CDR3 bases are TGTGCCAGCAGACCCACAGGGGCTGAAGCTTTCTTT.

This clonotype was picked up many times. The chain has TRBV18 and TRBJ1-1, with unresolved D. V was clipped by 8 bases and J by 0 bases, with 10 bases between them. Per germline, CDR1 KGHSH and CDR2 LQKENI. The CDR3 runs 13 residues. CDR3 nucleotides: TGTGCCAGCGGCCCCGGGCTGAACACTGAAGCTTTCTTT. Amino acids: CASGPGLNTEAFF.

This clonotype has a count of ten or more. The chain carries TRBV25-1 and TRBJ1-1; the D is unclear. The CDR3 totals 13 residues. Germline V gene data show CDR1 as MGHDK and CDR2 as SYGVNS. The V end lost 3 bases, the J end lost 2 bases, and 7 bases lay between the germline ends. The CDR3: CASSEAGNTEAFF. CDR3 DNA: TGTGCCAGCAGTGAGGCGGGTAACACTGAAGCTTTCTTT.

This clonotype was picked up many times. The J gene is TRBJ2-7, the V gene TRBV6-5; D is perhaps TRBD2 (5 bases). The CDR3 consists of 13 residues. The ends were cut back, 6 bases at V and 5 bases at J, with 14 bases in the middle. Germline values: CDR1 MNHEY, CDR2 SVGAGI. CDR3 nucleotides: TGTGCCAGCAGAATACTAGGCGGTCACGAGCAGTACTTC. This codes for CASRILGGHEQYF.

This clonotype appeared a few times. This sequence joins TRBV19 and TRBJ1-2; a possible D gene is TRBD1 (5 bases). This CDR3 comprises 12 residues. Trimming took off 4 bases at V and 8 bases at J, with 11 bases between the two ends. Germline CDR1 is LNHDA and CDR2 is SQIVND (reference sequence). CDR3 loop: CASSTRGGGYTF. The CDR3 DNA follows: TGTGCCAGTAGTACCCGGGGCGGCGGCTACACCTTC. The full variable domain, in which reference TRBV19 and TRBJ1-2 provide the parts outside the CDR3, is DGGITQSPKYLFRKEGQNVTLSCEQNLNHDAMYWYRQDPGQGLRLIYYSQIVNDFQKGDIAEGYSVSREKKESFPLTVTSAQKNPTAFYLCASSTRGGGYTFGSGTRLTVV.

The table lists this clonotype with many counts. The chain links TRBV11-2 to TRBJ2-7; 7 positions match TRBD2. This CDR3 has 16 amino acids. Germline lookup yields CDR1 SGHAT and CDR2 FQNNGV. Germline trimming cut 1 base from V and 2 bases from J; bases unmatched to any gene: 8. The DNA of the CDR3 is TGTGCCAGCAGCTTAGTCGGCCTAGCGGACGCCTACGAGCAGTACTTC. Amino acids: CASSLVGLADAYEQYF.

At least ten counts were recorded for this clonotype. This chain joins TRBV28 and TRBJ2-7, with D unresolved. Germline CDR1 and CDR2: MDHEN and SYDVKM. Trimming removed 6 bases from V and 4 bases from J, with 10 bases in between. This CDR3 comprises 12 residues. The CDR3 nucleotides are TGTGCCAGCAGCCGAGGAATTTACGAGCAGTACTTC. This sequence encodes CASSRGIYEQYF.

This clonotype came up many times. This rearrangement joins TRBV5-4 to TRBJ2-4; 9 bases match TRBD1. Germline CDR1 and CDR2: SGHNT and YYREEE (reference sequence). V lost 4 bases and J lost 5; bases outside the gene matches: 7. The CDR3 loop spans 15 amino acids. CDR3 region: CASSRGQGGQNIQYF. The CDR3 nucleotides are TGTGCCAGCAGCAGGGGACAGGGAGGTCAAAACATTCAGTACTTC. The whole variable domain, filled in from reference TRBV5-4 and TRBJ2-4, reads ETGVTQSPTHLIKTRGQQVTLRCSSQSGHNTVSWYQQALGQGPQFIFQYYREEENGRGNFPPRFSGLQFPNYSSELNVNALELDDSALYLCASSRGQGGQNIQYFGAGTRLSVL.

The table lists this clonotype with many counts. The rearrangement joins TRBV2 to TRBJ2-5, with a weak D call TRBD1 (5 bases). From germline, CDR1 is SNHLY and CDR2 FYNNEI. This CDR3 is 14 amino acids long. Trimming left V 6 bases short and J 0 bases short, with 11 bases between. For the CDR3, the DNA is TGTGCCAGCAGAAAACAGGAGTACCAAGAGACCCAGTACTTC. It specifies CASRKQEYQETQYF.

The chain couples TRBV6-4 to TRBJ2-7; 9 bases align to TRBD2. Germline CDR1 reads MRHNA; CDR2 reads SNTAGT. The CDR3 consists of 17 residues. The V gene end was trimmed by 5 bases and the J gene end by 2 bases; junction bases not matched to a gene: 13. The CDR3 DNA reads TGTGCCAGCAGTCACCTCCCGCTAGCGGGGATACCCTACGAGCAGTACTTC. It yields the protein CASSHLPLAGIPYEQYF.

To note about this clonotype: A junction boundary mismatches the germline segment, possibly from a read error. V and J are TRBV12-3 or TRBV12-4 and TRBJ2-6, with D perhaps being TRBD1 or TRBD2 (6 bases each). The CDR3 consists of 14 residues. CDR3: CASSLRRGANVLTF. Written as DNA, the CDR3 is TGTGCCAGCAGTTTAAGGAGGGGGGCCAACGTCCTAACTTTC.

V is TRBV12-3 or TRBV12-4 and J is TRBJ2-2; unclear D gene. The CDR3 consists of 12 residues. V lost 6 bases and J 7 bases, leaving 9 bases between the germline ends. The CDR3 reads CASRVRLGELFF. CDR3 sequence (DNA): TGTGCCAGCAGGGTCCGGCTCGGGGAGCTGTTTTTT.

This clonotype was counted only a few times. The chain links TRBV20-1 to TRBJ1-1; possible D gene TRBD1, 5 bases. Germline CDR1 reads DFQATT; CDR2 reads SNEGSKA (reference sequence). V was shortened by 0 bases and J by 1 base, with 9 bases between the two germline ends. The CDR3 consists of 14 residues. CDR3 loop: CSARDGRGNTEAFF. The CDR3 bases are TGCAGTGCTAGAGATGGTAGGGGGAACACTGAAGCTTTCTTT.

This clonotype has a handful of counts. V gene TRBV2 combines with J gene TRBJ2-7; D is possibly TRBD2 (5 bases). CDR1 is SNHLY, CDR2 FYNNEI, per germline. Trimming shortened V by 6 bases and J by 7 bases, and 10 bases separated the two germline ends. The CDR3 runs to 11 residues. This CDR3 reads CASSTRGEQYF. The DNA for the CDR3 is TGTGCCAGCAGCACCCGCGGGGAGCAGTACTTC. Using reference TRBV2 and TRBJ2-7 for the parts outside the CDR3, the full variable domain is EPEVTQTPSHQVTQMGQEVILRCVPISNHLYFYWYRQILGQKVEFLVSFYNNEISEKSEIFDDQFSVERPDGSNFTLKIRSTKLEDSAMYFCASSTRGEQYFGPGTRLTVT.

In its sample, this clonotype was seen many times. This chain joins TRBV20-1 and TRBJ2-2, with 7 bases identical to TRBD2. Trimming removed 4 bases from V and 0 bases from J; junction bases left unmatched: 5. The CDR3 loop spans 15 amino acids. Germline V gives CDR1 DFQATT, CDR2 SNEGSKA (reference sequence). The CDR3 reads CSATSSGANTGELFF. As DNA, the CDR3 is TGCAGTGCTACTTCTAGCGGAGCGAACACCGGGGAGCTGTTTTTT.

In its sample, this clonotype was seen many times. The V and J genes are TRBV2 and TRBJ1-5; D may be TRBD1 (6 bases). Germline V gene sequence: CDR1 SNHLY, CDR2 FYNNEI. The length of the CDR3 is 14 residues. V dropped 3 bases and J dropped 5 bases, with 11 bases sitting between them. The CDR3 protein is CASSDGGAHQPQHF. Here the CDR3 DNA reads TGTGCCAGCAGTGACGGGGGGGCCCATCAGCCCCAGCATTTT.

This chain's CDR3 is CASSKDRGGSYNSPLHF. In DNA form, the CDR3 reads TGTGCCAGCAGTAAAGACAGGGGAGGCTCCTATAATTCACCCCTCCACTTT. V usage is TRBV27 and J usage is TRBJ1-6; 8 positions agree with TRBD1. The germline gives CDR1 MNHEY, CDR2 SMNVEV (reference sequence). CDR3 length equals 17 residues. V gave up 5 bases and J gave up 0 bases; unmatched junction bases: 6.

This clonotype occurred many times. The chain joins TRBV19 to TRBJ2-5; D remains ambiguous. Between the trimmed V and J ends, which lost 6 bases and 1 base, there was a span of 9 bases. This CDR3 is 13 amino acids long. Germline CDR1 and CDR2: LNHDA and SQIVND (reference sequence). CDR3 protein: CASRPGSQETQYF. Written as DNA, the CDR3 is TGTGCCAGTAGACCGGGTAGCCAAGAGACCCAGTACTTC. The full variable domain, its missing parts supplied by reference TRBV19 and TRBJ2-5, is DGGITQSPKYLFRKEGQNVTLSCEQNLNHDAMYWYRQDPGQGLRLIYYSQIVNDFQKGDIAEGYSVSREKKESFPLTVTSAQKNPTAFYLCASRPGSQETQYFGPGTRLLVL.

This clonotype was observed many times. The chain links TRBV7-2 to TRBJ2-7; the match to TRBD2 covers 7 bases. After removal of 4 bases from V and 0 bases from J, the junction contained 9 bases not matched to a gene. CDR1 SGHTA and CDR2 FQGNSA come from the germline V gene. There are 16 residues in the CDR3. The CDR3 DNA is TGTGCCAGCAGCTGGGGGGGGGGGAGGCCCTCCTACGAGCAGTACTTC. This sequence encodes CASSWGGGRPSYEQYF.

Ten or more counts support this clonotype. V and J are TRBV12-3 or TRBV12-4 and TRBJ1-5; D unresolved. V shed 6 bases and J shed 4 bases, with 10 bases lying between them. The CDR3 has 13 amino acids. CDR3: CASSPSRNQPQHF. The CDR3 DNA is TGTGCCAGCAGCCCCAGCCGAAATCAGCCCCAGCATTTT.